This section outlines one TCR beta chain sequence together with its context. Its antigen is unidentified. These data originate in a study of T cell responses to AZD1222 COVID-19 vaccine. Study results and caveats: The reported proportion of spike-specific TCRs targeting unmutated variant regions was nearly half.

The ends were cut back, 5 bases at V and 8 bases at J, with 24 bases in the middle. The germline gives CDR1 SGHTA, CDR2 FQGNSA. The CDR3 totals 16 residues. TCRdb keeps only in-frame clones here, not all; method: immunoSEQ multiplex PCR. This sample has fewer than 120,000 clones, with less than 95% found just once. The sequenced sample was peripheral blood, obtained on day 0 of AZD1222 vaccination. The V gene is TRBV7-2, the J gene TRBJ1-2, with a weak D call TRBD1 (6 bases). The clonotype originates from an adult in good health. The CDR3 loop reads CASSPGAGGMLEGYTF. CDR3 sequence (DNA): TGTGCCAGCAGCCCAGGGGCAGGTGGGATGTTGGAGGGCTACACCTTC.